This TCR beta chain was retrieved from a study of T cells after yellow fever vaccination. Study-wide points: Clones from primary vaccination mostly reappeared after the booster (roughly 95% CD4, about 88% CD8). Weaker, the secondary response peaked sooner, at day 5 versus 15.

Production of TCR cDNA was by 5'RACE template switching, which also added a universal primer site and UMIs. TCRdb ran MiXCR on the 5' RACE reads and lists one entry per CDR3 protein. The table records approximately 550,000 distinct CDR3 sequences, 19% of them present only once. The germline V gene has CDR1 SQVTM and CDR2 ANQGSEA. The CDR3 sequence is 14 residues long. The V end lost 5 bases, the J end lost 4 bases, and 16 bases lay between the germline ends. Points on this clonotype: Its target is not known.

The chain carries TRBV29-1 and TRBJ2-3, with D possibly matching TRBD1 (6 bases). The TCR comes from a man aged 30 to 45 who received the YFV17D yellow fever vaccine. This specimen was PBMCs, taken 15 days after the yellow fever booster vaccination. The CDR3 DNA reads TGCAGCGTTTACAGGGACCCCTCCCCAGATACGCAGTATTTT. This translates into CSVYRDPSPDTQYF.